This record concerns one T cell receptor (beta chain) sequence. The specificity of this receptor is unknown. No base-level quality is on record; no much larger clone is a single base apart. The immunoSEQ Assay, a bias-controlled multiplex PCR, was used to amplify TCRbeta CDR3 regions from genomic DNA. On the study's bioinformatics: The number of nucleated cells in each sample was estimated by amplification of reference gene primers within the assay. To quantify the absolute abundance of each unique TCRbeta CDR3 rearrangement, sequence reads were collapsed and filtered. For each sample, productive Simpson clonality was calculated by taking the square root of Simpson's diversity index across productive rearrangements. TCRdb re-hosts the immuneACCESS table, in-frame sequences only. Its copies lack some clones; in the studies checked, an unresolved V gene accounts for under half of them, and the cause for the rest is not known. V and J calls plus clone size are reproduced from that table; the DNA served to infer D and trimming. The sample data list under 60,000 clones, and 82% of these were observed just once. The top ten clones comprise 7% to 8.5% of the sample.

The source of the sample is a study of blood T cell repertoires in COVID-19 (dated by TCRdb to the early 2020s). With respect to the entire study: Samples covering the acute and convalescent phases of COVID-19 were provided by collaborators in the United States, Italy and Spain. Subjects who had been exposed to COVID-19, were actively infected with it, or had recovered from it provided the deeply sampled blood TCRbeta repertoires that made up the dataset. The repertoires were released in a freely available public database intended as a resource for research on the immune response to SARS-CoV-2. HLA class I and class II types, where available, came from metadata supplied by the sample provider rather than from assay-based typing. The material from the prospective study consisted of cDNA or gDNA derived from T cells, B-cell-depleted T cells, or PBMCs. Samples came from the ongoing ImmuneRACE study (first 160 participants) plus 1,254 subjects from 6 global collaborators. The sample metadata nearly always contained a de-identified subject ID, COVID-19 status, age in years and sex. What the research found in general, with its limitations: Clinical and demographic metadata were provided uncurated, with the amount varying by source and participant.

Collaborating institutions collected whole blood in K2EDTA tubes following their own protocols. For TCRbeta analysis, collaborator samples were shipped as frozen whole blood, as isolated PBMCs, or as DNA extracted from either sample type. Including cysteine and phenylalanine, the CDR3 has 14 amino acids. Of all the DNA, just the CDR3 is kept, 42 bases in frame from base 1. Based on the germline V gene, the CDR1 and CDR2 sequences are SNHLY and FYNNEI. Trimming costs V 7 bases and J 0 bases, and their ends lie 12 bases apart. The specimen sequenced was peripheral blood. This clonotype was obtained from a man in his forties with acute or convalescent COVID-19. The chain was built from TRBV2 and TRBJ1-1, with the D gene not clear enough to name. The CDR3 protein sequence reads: CASKRESMNTEAFF. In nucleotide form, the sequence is TGTGCCAGCAAACGGGAGTCCATGAACACTGAAGCTTTCTTT.